This is a list of T cell receptor beta chains from one sample in a study of regulatory T cells in long-lasting Graves disease. TCRdb redid the calling of the multiplex PCR reads with MiXCR, one entry per CDR3 protein. The table has 420,000 or so distinct CDR3 sequences, roughly 15% seen once. The sample was also reused in another study, on T cells in Graves' hyperthyroidism and ophthalmopathy.

This specimen was peripheral blood mononuclear cells (PBMCs), taken at new diagnosis, from a patient treated with antithyroid drugs. The source of these receptors is a woman aged 18-29 years with Graves disease. CDR3s include the opening cysteine and the closing phenylalanine or tryptophan. Each record gives: clone size, D gene, V gene, J gene, CDR3 protein, CDR3 DNA. The D gene is left open where the match is weak. Clone size appears in some rows only: once, few, many, or a class for an expanded clone.

>-|-|TRBV9|TRBJ2-1
CASSVVPSYNEQFF
TGTGCCAGCAGCGTTGTTCCCTCCTACAATGAGCAGTTCTTC
>-|TRBD2|TRBV20-1|TRBJ2-1
CSARDYPSGRAFF
TGCAGTGCTAGAGATTACCCTAGCGGGAGGGCGTTCTTC
>many|-|TRBV27|TRBJ2-2
CASSLRTGELFF
TGTGCCAGCAGTCTCCGAACCGGGGAGCTGTTTTTT
>-|TRBD1|TRBV4-1|TRBJ1-1
CASSQAGGKAFF
TGCGCCAGCAGCCAGGCAGGGGGGAAAGCTTTCTTT
>few|-|TRBV6-2/TRBV6-3|TRBJ2-1
CASRLLGEQFF
TGTGCCAGCAGACTTCTGGGTGAGCAGTTCTTC
>many|TRBD2|TRBV10-3|TRBJ2-5
CAISESGLAGVDETQYF
TGTGCCATCAGTGAGTCGGGACTAGCGGGAGTAGATGAGACCCAGTACTTC
>many|TRBD2|TRBV5-1|TRBJ2-3
CASSGTSGGLDTQYF
TGCGCCAGCAGCGGGACTAGCGGGGGGCTAGATACGCAGTATTTT
>-|TRBD1|TRBV18|TRBJ1-6
CASSSDRANSPLHF
TGTGCCAGCTCATCGGACAGGGCCAATTCACCCCTCCACTTT
>-|-|TRBV24-1|TRBJ2-3
CATSGWEGTDTQYF
TGTGCCACCAGTGGGTGGGAGGGCACAGATACGCAGTATTTT
>many|TRBD1|TRBV2|TRBJ2-3
CASSAGTGGPDTQYF
TGTGCCAGCAGTGCGGGGACAGGGGGTCCAGATACGCAGTATTTT
>-|-|TRBV24-1|TRBJ2-1
CATSDSRTRSYNEQFF
TGTGCCACCAGTGATTCTAGGACTCGCTCCTACAATGAGCAGTTCTTC
>-|-|TRBV6-5|TRBJ2-7
CASSYSRRGHDYEQYF
TGTGCCAGCAGTTACTCGCGTCGGGGGCACGATTACGAGCAGTACTTC
>few|-|TRBV6-2/TRBV6-3|TRBJ2-1
CASSIRNNEQFF
TGTGCCAGCAGTATCAGGAACAATGAGCAGTTCTTC
>many|TRBD2|TRBV6-2/TRBV6-3|TRBJ2-3
CASSYRGLAQRTDTQYF
TGTGCCAGCAGTTACCGAGGACTAGCGCAGCGCACAGATACGCAGTATTTT
>many|-|TRBV20-1|TRBJ2-3
CSAHRSRGPTDTQYF
TGCAGTGCCCACCGGTCGCGAGGGCCGACAGATACGCAGTATTTT
>many|-|TRBV7-2|TRBJ2-2
CASSLSAGAGELFF
TGTGCCAGCAGCTTAAGCGCAGGGGCCGGGGAGCTGTTTTTT
>-|-|TRBV7-2|TRBJ2-7
CASSLESVSSYEQYF
TGTGCCAGCAGCTTAGAGTCGGTCAGTTCCTACGAGCAGTACTTC
>many|-|TRBV12-3/TRBV12-4|TRBJ2-7
CASSLWERLAYEQYF
TGTGCCAGCAGTTTGTGGGAGCGCTTGGCCTACGAGCAGTACTTC
>-|-|TRBV9|TRBJ1-1
CASSVEQNTEAFF
TGTGCCAGCAGCGTAGAACAGAACACTGAAGCTTTCTTT
>few|TRBD1|TRBV9|TRBJ1-1
CANGQGPPEAFF
TGTGCCAATGGACAGGGGCCGCCCGAAGCTTTCTTT
>-|-|TRBV7-7|TRBJ2-5
CASSLIPAGGGTQYF
TGTGCTAGCAGCTTAATCCCTGCAGGTGGAGGGACCCAGTACTTC
>many|-|TRBV3-1|TRBJ2-7
CASSQGTVREQYF
TGTGCCAGCAGCCAAGGGACAGTACGCGAGCAGTACTTC
>-|TRBD2|TRBV6-9|TRBJ2-1
CASSSLAGGIISYNEQFF
TGTGCCAGCAGTTCGCTAGCGGGAGGAATTATTTCCTACAATGAGCAGTTCTTC
>once|TRBD2|TRBV2|TRBJ2-1
CASSLGGGALYNEQFF
TGTGCCAGCAGTTTGGGCGGGGGTGCACTGTACAATGAGCAGTTCTTC